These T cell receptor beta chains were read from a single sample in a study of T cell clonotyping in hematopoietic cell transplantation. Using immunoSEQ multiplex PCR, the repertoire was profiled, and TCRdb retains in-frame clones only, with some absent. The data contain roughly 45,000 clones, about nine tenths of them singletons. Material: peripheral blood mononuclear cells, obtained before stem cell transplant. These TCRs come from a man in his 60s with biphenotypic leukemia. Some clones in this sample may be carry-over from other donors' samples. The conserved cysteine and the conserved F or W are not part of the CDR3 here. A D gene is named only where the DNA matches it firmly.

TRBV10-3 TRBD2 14 APFPGLAPKRYEQY
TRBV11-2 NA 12 ASSLSAGVTEAF
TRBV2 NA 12 ASSRVRRAQPQH
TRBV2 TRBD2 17 ASSDILAGGLANTGELF
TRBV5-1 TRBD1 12 ASTWQGGTDTQY
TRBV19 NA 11 ASSMMAGTEAF
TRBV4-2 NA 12 ASGEPGTRSEQY
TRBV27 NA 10 ASRLDRGELF
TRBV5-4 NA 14 ASRSGLKSSYNEQF
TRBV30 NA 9 ACEQRTEAF
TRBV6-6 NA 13 ASSYWGGLNTEAF
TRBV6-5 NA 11 ASRGVPNTEAF
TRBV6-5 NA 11 ASSPLREETQY
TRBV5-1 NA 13 ASSPGAVGGEKLF
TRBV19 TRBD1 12 ASSTVQGAREAF
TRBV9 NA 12 ASSVSSDYNEQF
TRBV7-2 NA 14 ASSFTPGLLPYEQY
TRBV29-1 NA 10 SVGSEIYGYT
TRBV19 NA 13 ASSINSGGGEEAF
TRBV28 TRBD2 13 ASSFSGSLSYEQY
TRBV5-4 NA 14 ASSFMRNRGTGELF
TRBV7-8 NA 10 ASSLSSHEQY
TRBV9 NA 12 ASSVVPSPYEQY
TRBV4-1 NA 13 ASSYYFGGSYEQY
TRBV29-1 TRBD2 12 SVVLAGAWETQY
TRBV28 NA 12 ATGTPGRENTIY
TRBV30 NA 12 AWSRGAFNRELF
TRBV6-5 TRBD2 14 ASSYSREFSADTQY
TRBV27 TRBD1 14 ASSSSGQGSNQPQH
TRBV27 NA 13 ASSSQGGGNQPQH
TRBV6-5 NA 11 ASSYSAAGELF
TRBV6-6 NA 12 ASSQRLEGYGYT
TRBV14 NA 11 ASSQDHTGTQY
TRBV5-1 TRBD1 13 ASSRPGTGVGEQY
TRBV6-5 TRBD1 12 ASSPGTGLDTQY
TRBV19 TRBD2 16 ASSIGGLATGRTYEQY
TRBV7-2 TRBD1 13 ASSLEAGGTYEQY
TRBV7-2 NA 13 ASSLSQRRRDEQF
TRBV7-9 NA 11 ASPEDGNTEAF
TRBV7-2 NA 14 ASSSTGPRSSYEQY
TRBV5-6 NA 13 ASSFGVVSYNEQF